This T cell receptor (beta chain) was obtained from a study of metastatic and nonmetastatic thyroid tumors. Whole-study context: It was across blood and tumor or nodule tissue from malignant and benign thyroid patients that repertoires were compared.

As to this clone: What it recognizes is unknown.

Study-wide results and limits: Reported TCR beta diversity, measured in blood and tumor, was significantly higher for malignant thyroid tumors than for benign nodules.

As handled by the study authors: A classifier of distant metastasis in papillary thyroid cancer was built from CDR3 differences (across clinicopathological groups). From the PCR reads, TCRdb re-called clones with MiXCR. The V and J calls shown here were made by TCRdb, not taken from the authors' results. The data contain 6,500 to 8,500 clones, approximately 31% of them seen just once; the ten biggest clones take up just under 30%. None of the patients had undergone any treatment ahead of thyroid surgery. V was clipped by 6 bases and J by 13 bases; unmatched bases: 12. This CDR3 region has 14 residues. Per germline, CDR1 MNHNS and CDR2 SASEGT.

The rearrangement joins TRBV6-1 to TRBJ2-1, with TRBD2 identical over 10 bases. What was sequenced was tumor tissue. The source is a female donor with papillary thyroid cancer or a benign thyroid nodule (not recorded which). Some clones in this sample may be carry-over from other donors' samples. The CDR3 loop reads CASREGLATLSQFF. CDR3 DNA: TGTGCCAGCAGGGAGGGACTAGCGACCCTCTCTCAGTTCTTC.